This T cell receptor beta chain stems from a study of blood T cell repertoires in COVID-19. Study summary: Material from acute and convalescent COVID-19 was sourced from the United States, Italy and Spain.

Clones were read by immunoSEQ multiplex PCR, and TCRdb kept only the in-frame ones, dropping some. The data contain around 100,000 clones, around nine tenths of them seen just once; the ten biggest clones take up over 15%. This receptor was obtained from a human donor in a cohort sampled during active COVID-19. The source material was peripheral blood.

The CDR3 loop is CASTIADTYEQYF. In DNA, the CDR3 is TGTGCCAGCACCATAGCGGACACCTACGAGCAGTACTTC. The chain recombines TRBV12-3 or TRBV12-4 with TRBJ2-7, with D possibly being TRBD2 (6 bases). V lost 7 bases and J 2 bases, leaving 12 bases between the germline ends. The CDR3 contains 13 residues.